A single sample is the source of the 14 T cell receptor beta chains below, sequenced in a study of shared T cell receptors in the human thymus. TCRdb keeps only in-frame clones here, not all; method: immunoSEQ multiplex PCR. The sample yields approximately 490,000 clones, around 78% seen once. These data also featured in a second study, about human thymus T cells.

The sequenced sample consisted of thymocytes. These TCRs come from a boy younger than two with a congenital heart defect.

The chain joins TRBV11-3 to TRBJ2-4, with 12 bases that match TRBD2. With V trimmed by 3 bases and J by 2 bases, 14 bases remained unmatched. Germline V CDR1 and CDR2: SGHNT, YENEEA. The CDR3 consists of 20 residues. This chain's CDR3 is CASSLPGLAGQGGPKNIQYF. CDR3 sequence (DNA): TGTGCCAGCAGCTTGCCGGGACTAGCGGGCCAAGGTGGGCCCAAAAACATTCAGTACTTC.

The chain joins TRBV11-2 to TRBJ1-2; tentative D call: TRBD1 (5 bases). Trimming removed 5 bases from V and 10 bases from J, with 11 bases in between. Germline V CDR1 and CDR2: SGHAT, FQNNGV. The CDR3 contains 11 residues. The DNA of the CDR3 is TGTGCCAGCAGCCTCCGACAGATCTACACCTTC. Protein product: CASSLRQIYTF.

V gene TRBV30 combines with J gene TRBJ1-1; D unresolved. The CDR3 has 12 amino acids. Germline V gene lookup returns CDR1 GTSNPN and CDR2 SVGIG (reference sequence). V shed 5 bases and J shed 10 bases, with 17 bases lying between them. CDR3 DNA: TGTGCCTGGGGCCGAGGGCTCATAGGAGCTTTCTTT. It encodes CAWGRGLIGAFF.

This clone was seen once. This sequence joins TRBV21-1 and TRBJ1-1. TRBV21-1 is a pseudogene. The CDR3 has 15 amino acids. The CDR3 coding sequence is TGTGCCAGCAGCAAAAAGAGGGGAGGGGGCACTGAAGCTTTCTTT. Its protein product is CASSKKRGGGTEAFF.

With regard to this clone: At one end the junction does not follow the germline gene, possibly because of a read error. Distinct nucleotide sequences in the sample also encode this CDR3. This chain joins TRBV5-1 and TRBJ2-7, with D possibly TRBD1 on 6 matching bases. This CDR3 region has 16 residues. CDR1 and CDR2 (germline): SGHRS, YFSETQ. The DNA of the CDR3 is TGCGCCAGCAGCCTCCCCTTGGGGGCAGGAAGCTACGAGCAGTACTTT. Its translation: CASSLPLGAGSYEQYF.

V gene TRBV11-3 combines with J gene TRBJ2-2; 9 nucleotides match TRBD2. The V and J ends lost 3 bases and 1 base, in that order; junction bases with no gene match: 3. Looked up from germline, CDR1 is SGHNT and CDR2 is YENEEA. The CDR3 contains 16 residues. CDR3 sequence reads: CASSFPTSGNTGELFF. The CDR3 coding sequence is TGTGCCAGCAGCTTTCCGACTAGCGGGAACACCGGGGAGCTGTTTTTT.

The table lists this clone with a few counts. The chain recombines TRBV10-1 with TRBJ2-7, with TRBD2 as a possible D gene (5 bases). CDR1 WNHNN and CDR2 SYGVQD come from the germline V gene (reference sequence). The V and J ends lost 2 bases and 3 bases respectively, with 14 bases between them. The CDR3 is 15 residues long. The CDR3 nucleotides are TGCGCCAGCAGTGAGCGGGGAACAAAGTACTACGAGCAGTACTTC. Its translation: CASSERGTKYYEQYF.

V and J are TRBV27 and TRBJ2-7, with 8 positions matching TRBD2. The CDR3 contains 13 residues. Germline CDR1 reads MNHEY; CDR2 reads SMNVEV (reference sequence). J gave up 6 bases and V 2 bases, and 3 bases lay outside the gene matches. This chain's CDR3 is CASSLGTRTEQYF. CDR3 bases: TGTGCCAGCAGTTTAGGGACTAGAACCGAGCAGTACTTC.

This chain uses TRBV14 with TRBJ2-7; TRBD2 matches at 12 bases. V gave up 4 bases and J gave up 6 bases; unmatched junction bases: 4. CDR1 is SGHDN, CDR2 FVKESK, per germline. The CDR3 is made up of 14 amino acids. The CDR3 region has the DNA TGTGCCAGCAGCCGGACTAGCGGGGCCGGCGAGCAGTACTTC. Its protein product is CASSRTSGAGEQYF.

The CDR3 DNA sequence: TGTGCCACCAGCGAAGATAGAGCAATGACAGGAGGTACTGAAGCTTTCTTT. Protein product: CATSEDRAMTGGTEAFF. The chain links TRBV15 to TRBJ1-1; TRBD1 might be the D (6 bases). This CDR3 region has 17 residues. The germline gives CDR1 LNHNV, CDR2 YYDKDF (reference sequence). With 5 bases removed from V and 5 bases from J, the gap between germline ends came to 24 bases. Based on the CDR3 plus reference TRBV15 and TRBJ1-1, the full variable domain is DAMVIQNPRYQVTQFGKPVTLSCSQTLNHNVMYWYQQKSSQAPKLLFHYYDKDFNNEADTPDNFQSRRPNTSFCFLDIRSPGLGDTAMYLCATSEDRAMTGGTEAFFGQGTRLTVV.

The gene calls are TRBV19 and TRBJ1-2, with 8 bases fitting TRBD1. Germline V gene sequence: CDR1 LNHDA, CDR2 SQIVND (reference sequence). The CDR3 sequence is 14 residues long. V lost 3 bases and J lost 3; bases outside the gene matches: 3. CDR3 nucleotide sequence: TGTGCCAGTAGTATGACAGGGGTAGACTATGGCTACACCTTC. Protein sequence: CASSMTGVDYGYTF.

The CDR3 loop is CATSPKAGGWTDTQYF. CDR3 DNA sequence: TGTGCCACCAGCCCAAAGGCGGGAGGTTGGACAGATACGCAGTATTTT. V usage is TRBV15 and J usage is TRBJ2-3; 8 nucleotides agree with TRBD2. V was pared by 5 bases and J by 3 bases, with 10 bases of the junction left unmatched. The CDR3 has 16 residues. Germline lookup yields CDR1 LNHNV and CDR2 YYDKDF (reference sequence).

This chain connects TRBV7-2 to TRBJ2-1; the D gene is possibly TRBD2 (5 bases). This CDR3 has 16 amino acids. The germline CDR1 and CDR2 sequences are SGHTA and FQGNSA. Trimming stripped 1 base from V and 5 bases from J, with 15 bases between. CDR3: CASSLDLAGGDNEQFF. DNA for the CDR3: TGTGCCAGCAGCTTAGATTTGGCGGGTGGGGACAATGAGCAGTTCTTC.

The rearrangement uses TRBV19 and TRBJ1-2; D is uncertain. The ends were cut back, 6 bases at V and 3 bases at J, with 11 bases in the middle. Germline V gene sequence: CDR1 LNHDA, CDR2 SQIVND (reference sequence). This CDR3 region has 13 residues. The CDR3 spells CASSLGSDYGYTF. The CDR3 DNA reads as TGTGCCAGTAGCCTCGGGTCTGACTATGGCTACACCTTC.